This T cell receptor (beta chain) was documented in a study of graft-versus-host responses after intestinal transplantation. Overall study results and limits: Where graft-donor T cell macrochimerism was present, patients had high graft-versus-host to host-versus-graft clonal ratios in allografts. Peak circulating GvH clone levels tracked with early post-transplant HvG declines. GvH clones surfaced in recipient marrow, some emerging earlier in ileum or blood.

Germline CDR1 and CDR2: LNHDA and SQIVND (reference sequence). Trimming removed 3 bases from V and 6 bases from J; junction bases left unmatched: 8. The CDR3 spans 16 residues. TCRdb's table, derived via immunoSEQ multiplex PCR, lists solely in-frame clones and lacks some. The profile shows under 95,000 clones, about four fifths of them singletons. Notes on this clone: Antigen specificity is unknown.

The chain couples TRBV19 to TRBJ2-2; 9 bases agree with TRBD1. Material: unstimulated CD4+ T cells sorted from spleen or lymph node cells, obtained before intestinal transplant. The receptor comes from a human donor who received an intestinal transplant. This chain's CDR3 is CASSISHRGRPGELFF. The CDR3 DNA is TGTGCCAGTAGTATTTCCCACAGGGGGCGTCCCGGGGAGCTGTTTTTT.